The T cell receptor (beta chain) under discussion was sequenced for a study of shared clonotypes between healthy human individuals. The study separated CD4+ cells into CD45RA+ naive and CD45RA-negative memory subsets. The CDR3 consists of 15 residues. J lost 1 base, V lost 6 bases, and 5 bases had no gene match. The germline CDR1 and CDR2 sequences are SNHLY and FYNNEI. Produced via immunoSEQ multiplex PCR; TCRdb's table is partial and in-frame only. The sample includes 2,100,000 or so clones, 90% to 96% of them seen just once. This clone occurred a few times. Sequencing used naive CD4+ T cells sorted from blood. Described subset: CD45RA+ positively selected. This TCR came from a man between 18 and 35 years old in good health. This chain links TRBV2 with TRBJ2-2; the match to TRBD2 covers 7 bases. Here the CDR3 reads CASRSGRGNTGELFF. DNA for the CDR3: TGTGCCAGCAGGTCTGGGAGGGGGAACACCGGGGAGCTGTTTTTT.